The 9 T cell receptor beta chains below all came from one sample that was sequenced in a study of shared clonotypes between healthy human individuals. Generated by immunoSEQ multiplex PCR, the TCRdb table keeps only in-frame clones and is missing some. The table includes millions of clones, 85% to 95% detected once. Sequencing was performed on naive CD4+ T cells sorted from blood. Subset indicated: CD45RA+ positively selected. The receptors here all came from a young man in good health.

This chain uses TRBV6-1 with TRBJ1-5; 9 bases are shared with TRBD1. V trimming: 4 bases; J trimming: 1 base; junction bases outside the gene matches: 8. The CDR3 consists of 17 residues. Germline values: CDR1 MNHNS, CDR2 SASEGT. The CDR3 DNA sequence: TGTGCCAGCAGTGGAGGACAGGGGCGCAAGAGCAATCAGCCCCAGCATTTT. Translating gives CASSGGQGRKSNQPQHF.

The chain's CDR3 is CASSWGQGAENYGYTF. Written as DNA, the CDR3 is TGCGCCAGCAGCTGGGGACAGGGGGCTGAGAACTATGGCTACACCTTC. This chain joins TRBV5-1 and TRBJ1-2; the match to TRBD1 covers 12 bases. The CDR3 loop spans 16 amino acids. Germline V lookup: CDR1 SGHRS, CDR2 YFSETQ. J was trimmed by 2 bases and V by 3 bases; bases with no gene match: 5.

This clone occurred once. J is TRBJ1-3 and V is TRBV6-5, with 7 bases that match TRBD1. The CDR3 is 14 amino acids. J gave up 4 bases and V 6 bases, and 6 bases lay outside the gene matches. CDR1 and CDR2 from the germline V gene are MNHEY and SVGAGI. CDR3 nucleotides: TGTGCCAGCAGGGACCCGGGACAGGGAAACACCATATATTTT. This gives the protein CASRDPGQGNTIYF.

The V call is TRBV6-5, the J call TRBJ1-2; TRBD1 aligns across 8 bases. Germline assignment: CDR1 MNHEY and CDR2 SVGAGI. V lost 6 bases and J lost 1; bases outside the gene matches: 4. The CDR3 extends over 14 amino acids. The CDR3 spells CASRVDRDNYGYTF. Written as DNA, the CDR3 is TGTGCCAGCAGGGTGGACAGGGATAACTATGGCTACACCTTC.

This rearrangement joins TRBV2 to TRBJ2-5, with D maybe TRBD2 (6 bases). The CDR3 extends over 15 amino acids. The germline V and J ends were trimmed by 8 bases and 2 bases, with 18 bases remaining between them. CDR1 is SNHLY and CDR2 is FYNNEI in the germline V gene. The DNA for the CDR3 is TGTGCCAGCCGTGGGGGGAGGCAGTCTCAAGAGACCCAGTACTTC. Translation: CASRGGRQSQETQYF.

The V and J genes are TRBV2 and TRBJ1-5; tentative D call: TRBD1 (5 bases). Trimming pared 9 bases from V and 0 bases from J, leaving 12 bases between. The CDR3 spans 14 residues. Germline V gene sequence: CDR1 SNHLY, CDR2 FYNNEI. DNA of the CDR3: TGTGCCAGGGGGACGGATAATAGCAATCAGCCCCAGCATTTT. This encodes CARGTDNSNQPQHF. Full variable domain (outside the CDR3, taken from reference TRBV2 and TRBJ1-5): EPEVTQTPSHQVTQMGQEVILRCVPISNHLYFYWYRQILGQKVEFLVSFYNNEISEKSEIFDDQFSVERPDGSNFTLKIRSTKLEDSAMYFCARGTDNSNQPQHFGDGTRLSIL.

Note on this clone: The identical CDR3 is also encoded by other nucleotide sequences in the sample. In DNA form, the CDR3 reads TGTGCCAGCAGCCTCGGGACTAGCGGCGGCAATGAGCAGTTCTTC. This encodes CASSLGTSGGNEQFF. The V gene is TRBV7-9, the J gene TRBJ2-1, with 11 bases lining up with TRBD2. Per the germline V gene, CDR1 is SEHNR and CDR2 is FQNEAQ (reference sequence). The CDR3 spans 15 residues. Trimming took 5 bases from V and 6 from J; bases not matched to a gene: 6.

This clone appeared a single time. The chain couples TRBV7-2 to TRBJ2-1; TRBD2 aligns across 13 bases. Germline V gene lookup returns CDR1 SGHTA and CDR2 FQGNSA. V was clipped by 5 bases and J by 9 bases; unmatched bases: 13. The CDR3 consists of 17 residues. CDR3 sequence reads: CASSLRTSGGLAVEQFF. CDR3 nucleotide sequence: TGTGCCAGCAGCCTCCGGACTAGCGGGGGCCTAGCTGTTGAGCAGTTCTTC.

The chain employs TRBV7-9 and TRBJ2-2; TRBD1 is a possible D gene (5 bases). The CDR3 contains 15 residues. Germline CDR1 is SEHNR and CDR2 is FQNEAQ (reference sequence). Deletions cut 0 bases from V and 6 bases from J, with 11 bases between. In DNA form, the CDR3 reads TGTGCCAGCAGCTTAGCGCTGGGGCTCCCCGGGGAGCTGTTTTTT. Protein: CASSLALGLPGELFF.